What follows is one T cell receptor (beta chain) and its context. The antigen remains undetermined. The sample is drawn from a study of cytomegalovirus exposure and HLA in healthy donors. Findings and limits, study-wide: The study carried out a later analysis of TCR beta sequences. It associated some 15,000 of them with specific HLA alleles at a false discovery rate of 0.05. Accurate predictions that matched the HLA-A and HLA-B alleles of most subjects were reportedly made from TCR beta sequences.

Both 60 Vbeta primers and 13 Jbeta primers went into the PCR. The repertoire was sequenced with immunoSEQ multiplex PCR; TCRdb's copy has only in-frame clones and lacks some. The sample has about 76,000 clones, roughly 78% seen once; the top ten hold approximately 2.7%. CDR3 size: 13 residues. CDR1 and CDR2 (germline): SGDLS, YYNGEE. V lost 4 bases and J lost 1, with 8 bases in between. Source material: PBMCs. The chain has TRBV9 and TRBJ1-1; D unresolved. The sequence came from a male donor in good health and CMV-seropositive. CDR3 sequence: CASSPNTNTEAFF. The CDR3 nucleotides read TGTGCCAGCAGCCCAAACACGAACACTGAAGCTTTCTTT.